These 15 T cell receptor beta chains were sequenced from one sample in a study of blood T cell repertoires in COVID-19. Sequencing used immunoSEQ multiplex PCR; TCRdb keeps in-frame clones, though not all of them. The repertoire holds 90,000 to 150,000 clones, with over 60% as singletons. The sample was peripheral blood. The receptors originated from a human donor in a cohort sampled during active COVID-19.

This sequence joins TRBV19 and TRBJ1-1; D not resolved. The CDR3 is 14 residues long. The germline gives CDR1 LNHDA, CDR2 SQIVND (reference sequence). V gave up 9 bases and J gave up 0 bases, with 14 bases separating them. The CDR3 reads CASTDEVMNTEAFF. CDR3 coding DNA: TGTGCCAGCACCGATGAGGTGATGAACACTGAAGCTTTCTTT.

CDR3 amino acids: CASSLRLYLGHSGANVLTF. The CDR3 region has the DNA TGTGCCAGCAGTTTACGGCTCTATCTAGGTCACTCTGGGGCCAACGTCCTGACTTTC. The chain couples TRBV28 to TRBJ2-6; the D is unclear. Germline V CDR1 and CDR2: MDHEN, SYDVKM. The CDR3 loop spans 19 amino acids. V lost 2 bases to trimming and J lost 0 bases, with 17 bases between them.

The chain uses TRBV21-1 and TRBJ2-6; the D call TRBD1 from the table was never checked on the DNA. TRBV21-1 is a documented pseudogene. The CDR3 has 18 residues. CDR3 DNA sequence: TGTGCCAGCAGCAAATTTGAGGACAGGGGCTCTGGGGCCAACGTCCTGACTTTC. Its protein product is CASSKFEDRGSGANVLTF.

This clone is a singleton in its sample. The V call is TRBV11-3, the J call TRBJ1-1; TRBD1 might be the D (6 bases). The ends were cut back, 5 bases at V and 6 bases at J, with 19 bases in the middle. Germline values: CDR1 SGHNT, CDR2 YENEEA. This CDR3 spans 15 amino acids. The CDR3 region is CASSVGGSASSEAFF. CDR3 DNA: TGTGCCAGCAGCGTTGGGGGCAGCGCCTCCTCTGAAGCTTTCTTT.

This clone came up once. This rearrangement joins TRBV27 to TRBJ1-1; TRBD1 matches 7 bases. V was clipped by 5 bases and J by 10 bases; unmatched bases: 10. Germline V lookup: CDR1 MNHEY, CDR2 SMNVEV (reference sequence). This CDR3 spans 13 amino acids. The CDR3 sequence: CASSTRDRMVAFF. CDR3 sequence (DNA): TGTGCCAGCAGTACTAGGGACAGAATGGTAGCTTTCTTT.

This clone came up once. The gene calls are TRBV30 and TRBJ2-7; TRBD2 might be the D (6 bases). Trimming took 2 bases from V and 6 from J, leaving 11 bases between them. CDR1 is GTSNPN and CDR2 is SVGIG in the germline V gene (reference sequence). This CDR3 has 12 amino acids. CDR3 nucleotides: TGTGCCTGGAGTTCTAGCGTTTTCGAGCAGTACTTC. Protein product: CAWSSSVFEQYF.

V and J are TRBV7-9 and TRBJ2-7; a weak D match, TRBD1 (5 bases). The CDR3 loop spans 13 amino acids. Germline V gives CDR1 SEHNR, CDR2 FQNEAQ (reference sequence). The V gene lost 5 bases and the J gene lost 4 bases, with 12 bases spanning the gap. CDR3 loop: CASSPRQSYEQYF. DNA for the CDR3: TGTGCCAGCAGCCCCAGACAGTCTTACGAGCAGTACTTC.

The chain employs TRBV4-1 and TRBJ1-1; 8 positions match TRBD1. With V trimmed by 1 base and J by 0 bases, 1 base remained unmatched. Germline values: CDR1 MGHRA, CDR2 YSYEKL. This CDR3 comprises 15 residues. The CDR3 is CASSQVTGVNTEAFF. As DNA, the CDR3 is TGCGCCAGCAGCCAAGTGACAGGGGTGAACACTGAAGCTTTCTTT.

The CDR3 DNA is TGTGCCAGCAGCGTTCGACAGGGTTCTGGAAACACCATATATTTT. This gives the protein CASSVRQGSGNTIYF. V and J are TRBV9 and TRBJ1-3; 7 bases are shared with TRBD1. This CDR3 contains 15 residues. CDR1 is SGDLS and CDR2 is YYNGEE in the germline V gene. With 2 bases clipped from V and 1 base from J, the junction kept 3 bases outside the gene matches.

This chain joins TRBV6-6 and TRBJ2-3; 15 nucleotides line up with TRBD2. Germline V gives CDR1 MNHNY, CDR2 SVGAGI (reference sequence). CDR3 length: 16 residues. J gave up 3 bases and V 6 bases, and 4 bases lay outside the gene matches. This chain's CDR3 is CASSPGLAGGTDTQYF. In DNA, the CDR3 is TGTGCCAGCAGCCCCGGACTAGCGGGAGGGACAGATACGCAGTATTTT.

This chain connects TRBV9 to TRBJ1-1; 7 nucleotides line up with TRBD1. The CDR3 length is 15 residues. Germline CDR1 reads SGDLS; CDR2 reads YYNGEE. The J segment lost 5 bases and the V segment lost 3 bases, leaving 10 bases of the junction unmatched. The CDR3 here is CASSESGDSWTEAFF. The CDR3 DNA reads TGTGCCAGCAGCGAGTCGGGGGACAGCTGGACTGAAGCTTTCTTT.

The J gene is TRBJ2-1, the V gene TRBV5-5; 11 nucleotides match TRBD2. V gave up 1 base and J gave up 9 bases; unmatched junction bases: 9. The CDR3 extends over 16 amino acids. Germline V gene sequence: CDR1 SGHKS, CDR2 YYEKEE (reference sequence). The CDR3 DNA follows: TGTGCCAGCAGCTTGTTCGTAGCGGGAGGGTCCGGTGAGCAGTTCTTC. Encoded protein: CASSLFVAGGSGEQFF.

The CDR3 DNA reads as TGTGCCTGGAGGTTCCTCGCTGGGACAGGGGGCGGGAGCGGCTATGGCTACACCTTC. It translates to CAWRFLAGTGGGSGYGYTF. This chain links TRBV30 with TRBJ1-2, with 12 nucleotides matching TRBD1. CDR1 is GTSNPN, CDR2 SVGIG, per germline (reference sequence). Trimming at V came to 3 bases and at J to 4 bases, leaving 18 bases not matched to a gene. This CDR3 region has 19 residues.

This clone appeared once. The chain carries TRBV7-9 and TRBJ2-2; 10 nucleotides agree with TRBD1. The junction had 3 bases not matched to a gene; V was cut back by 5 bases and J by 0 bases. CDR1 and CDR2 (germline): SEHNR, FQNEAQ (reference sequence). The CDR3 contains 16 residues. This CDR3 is CASSLGTGANTGELFF. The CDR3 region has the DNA TGTGCCAGCAGCCTCGGGACAGGGGCGAACACCGGGGAGCTGTTTTTT.

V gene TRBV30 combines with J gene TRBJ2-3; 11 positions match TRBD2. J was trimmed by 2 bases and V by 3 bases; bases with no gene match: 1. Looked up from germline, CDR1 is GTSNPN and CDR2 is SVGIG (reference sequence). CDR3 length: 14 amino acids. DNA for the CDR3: TGTGCCTGGAGGGGACTAGCGGTCACAGATACGCAGTATTTT. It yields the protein CAWRGLAVTDTQYF.